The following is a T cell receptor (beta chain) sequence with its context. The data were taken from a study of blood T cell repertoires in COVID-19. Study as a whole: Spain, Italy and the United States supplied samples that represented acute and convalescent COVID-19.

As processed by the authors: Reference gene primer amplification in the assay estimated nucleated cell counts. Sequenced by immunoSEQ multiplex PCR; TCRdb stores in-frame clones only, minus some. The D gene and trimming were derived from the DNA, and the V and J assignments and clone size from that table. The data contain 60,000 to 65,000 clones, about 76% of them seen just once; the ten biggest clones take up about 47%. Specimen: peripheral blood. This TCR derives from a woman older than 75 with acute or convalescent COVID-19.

In nucleotides, the CDR3 is TGTGCCAGCAGCCCCGAGACGAAACGACTAGCGCCATACAATGAGCAGTTCTTC. This codes for CASSPETKRLAPYNEQFF. The chain uses TRBV11-3 and TRBJ2-1; 8 bases line up with TRBD2. The ends lost 5 bases at V and 4 bases at J; junction bases unmatched: 16. CDR3 length: 18 amino acids. The germline CDR1 and CDR2 sequences are SGHNT and YENEEA.